The 10 T cell receptor beta chains reported below all come from one sample, sequenced in a study of human T cells and chemical hapten exposure. TCRdb used MiXCR to reprocess the RACE reads, holding one entry per CDR3 protein. Of 95,000 or so distinct CDR3 sequences in the sample, about an eighth were seen once. Stated time point: patch test 2, 6 weeks after DPC sensitization. The treatment here: therapeutic diphenylcyclopropenone sensitization with weekly scalp DPC. The source was whole blood, collected in connection with sensitization to the hapten diphenylcyclopropenone (DPC). Receptors were obtained from a middle-aged woman with alopecia areata. Some clones in this sample may be carry-over from other donors' samples.

The chain couples TRBV4-3 to TRBJ2-3; 7 nucleotides line up with TRBD1. The CDR3 covers 15 residues. V lost 3 bases to trimming and J lost 3 bases; unmatched junction nucleotides: 6. From germline, CDR1 is LGHNA and CDR2 YSLEER. CDR3 sequence: CASSQDPGQTDTQYF. The CDR3 DNA sequence: TGCGCCAGCAGCCAGGACCCGGGACAGACAGATACGCAGTATTTT.

This clonotype was counted once. This chain joins TRBV20-1 and TRBJ2-1, with TRBD2 as a possible D gene (6 bases). Germline CDR1 and CDR2: DFQATT and SNEGSKA (reference sequence). This CDR3 comprises 14 residues. Trimming took 3 bases from V and 9 from J, leaving 18 bases between them. CDR3 region: CSARLPGLRGEQFF. CDR3 DNA sequence: TGCAGTGCTAGGCTGCCGGGACTTCGTGGTGAGCAGTTCTTC.

This clonotype came up many times. The limits of the CDR3 on the DNA are not certain, so only TCRdb's listed CDR3 is given. The chain joins TRBV21-1 to TRBJ1-4; the listed D gene, TRBD1, was not tested against the DNA. TRBV21-1 is a pseudogene locus. The CDR3 is 21 amino acids in total, end residues counted. CDR3 amino acids: CASSKERGGTGGAGIMKNCFF.

This clonotype appeared a few times. The V and J genes are TRBV20-1 and TRBJ1-2, with D possibly TRBD1 on 6 matching bases. V shed 0 bases and J shed 0 bases, with 17 bases lying between them. This CDR3 is built from 17 residues. CDR1 and CDR2 from the germline V gene are DFQATT and SNEGSKA (reference sequence). CDR3 loop: CSARDPARDTANYGYTF. The CDR3 region has the DNA TGCAGTGCTAGAGATCCAGCTCGGGACACAGCTAACTATGGCTACACCTTC.

This clonotype has a count of ten or more. The chain joins TRBV28 to TRBJ2-7; the D is unclear. The CDR3 length is 17 residues. Trimming shortened V by 5 bases and J by 0 bases, and 20 bases separated the two germline ends. Per germline, CDR1 MDHEN and CDR2 SYDVKM. CDR3 protein: CASSPFPPPRSSYEQYF. CDR3 coding DNA: TGTGCCAGCAGTCCATTCCCCCCTCCGAGGTCCTCCTACGAGCAGTACTTC.

In this sample, this clonotype turned up many times. The chain employs TRBV5-5 and TRBJ2-3; 12 bases match TRBD2. J lost 5 bases, V lost 0 bases, and 4 bases had no gene match. Germline-derived CDR1 and CDR2 are SGHKS and YYEKEE (reference sequence). The CDR3 sequence is 16 residues long. CDR3: CASSLATSGGLDTQYF. The CDR3 DNA follows: TGTGCCAGCAGCTTGGCCACTAGCGGGGGGTTAGATACGCAGTATTTT.

This clonotype has at least ten counts. The V and J genes are TRBV7-6 and TRBJ2-7, with D perhaps given as TRBD1 or TRBD2 (5 bases each). CDR1 and CDR2 from the germline V gene are SGHVS and FNYEAQ. V was cut by 5 bases and J by 5 bases, with 16 bases left in between. The CDR3 extends over 14 amino acids. CDR3 in DNA: TGTGCCAGCAGCCCTCTAGCCAGGGACCACGAGCAGTACTTC. Translating it yields CASSPLARDHEQYF.

This clonotype has only a few counts. The chain couples TRBV29-1 to TRBJ1-3; possibly TRBD1 for D (5 bases). Trimming left V 0 bases short and J 0 bases short, with 6 bases between. CDR3 size: 14 residues. Germline assignment: CDR1 SQVTM and CDR2 ANQGSEA. The CDR3 here is CSVEDGGSGNTIYF. The CDR3, as DNA: TGCAGCGTTGAAGATGGGGGCTCTGGAAACACCATATATTTT.

The genes are TRBV5-4 and TRBJ2-7, with unresolved D. The CDR3 has 14 amino acids. Germline CDR1 and CDR2: SGHNT and YYREEE (reference sequence). Trimming removed 2 bases at V and 1 base at J, with 10 bases between. The DNA for the CDR3 is TGTGCCAGCAGCTTTGGTGGCGGATCCTACGAGCAGTACTTC. This codes for CASSFGGGSYEQYF.

A few counts support this clonotype. V usage is TRBV12-3 or TRBV12-4 and J usage is TRBJ2-3, with 9 bases identical to TRBD2. The junction had 4 bases not matched to a gene; V was cut back by 4 bases and J by 2 bases. The CDR3 consists of 15 residues. As DNA, the CDR3 is TGTGCCAGCAGTTACGCGGGGGGGACCACAGATACGCAGTATTTT. Translated: CASSYAGGTTDTQYF.